This entry describes one TCR beta chain. Its antigen remains unidentified. At one boundary the junction diverges from the germline segment, which might be a read error. CDR3 length: 15 residues. Germline-derived CDR1 and CDR2 are MNHEY and SVGAGI. The sample comes from a study of cytomegalovirus exposure and HLA in healthy donors. Study-level points and caveats: Common viral pathogens were later found to be apparently linked to several of the most significant clusters. An Asian-associated ancestry cluster reportedly showed fewer N-insertions than the approximately 630-donor mean in a later analysis. In a later analysis, CMV-associated beta chains were mostly HLA-associated, it appeared.

PCR used 60 Vbeta primers and 13 Jbeta primers. The table came from immunoSEQ multiplex PCR; TCRdb's copy has only in-frame clones and leaves some out. Here the sample spans 40,000 or so clones, around 74% being singletons. The genes are TRBV6-5 and TRBJ1-5; 8 bases map to TRBD1. This TCR derives from a young man in good health and CMV-seronegative. The specimen was PBMCs. The chain's CDR3 is CASRRQGMSNQPQNF. The CDR3 DNA follows: TGTGCCAGCAGGCGACAGGGGATGAGCAATCAGCCCCAGAATTTT.